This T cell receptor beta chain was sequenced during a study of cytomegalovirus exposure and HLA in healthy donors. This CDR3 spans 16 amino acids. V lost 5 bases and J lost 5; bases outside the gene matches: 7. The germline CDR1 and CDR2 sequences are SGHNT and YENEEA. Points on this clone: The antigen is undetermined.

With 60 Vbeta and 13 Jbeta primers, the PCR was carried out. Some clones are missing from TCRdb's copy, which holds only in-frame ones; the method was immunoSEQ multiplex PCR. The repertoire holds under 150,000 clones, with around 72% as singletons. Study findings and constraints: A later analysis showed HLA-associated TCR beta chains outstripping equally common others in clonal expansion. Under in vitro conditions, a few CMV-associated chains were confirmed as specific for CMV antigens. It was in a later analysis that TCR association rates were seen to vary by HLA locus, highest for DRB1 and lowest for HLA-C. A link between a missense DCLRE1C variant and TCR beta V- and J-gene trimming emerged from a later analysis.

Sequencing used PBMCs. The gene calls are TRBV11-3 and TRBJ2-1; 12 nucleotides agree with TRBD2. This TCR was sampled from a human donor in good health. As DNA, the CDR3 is TGTGCCAGCAGCCTAACTAGCGGGAGGCCGAACAATGAGCAGTTCTTC. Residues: CASSLTSGRPNNEQFF. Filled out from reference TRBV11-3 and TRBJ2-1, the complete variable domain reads EAGVVQSPRYKIIEKKQPVAFWCNPISGHNTLYWYLQNLGQGPELLIRYENEEAVDDSQLPKDRFSAERLKGVDSTLKIQPAELGDSAVYLCASSLTSGRPNNEQFFGPGTRLTVL.